This T cell receptor beta chain came from a study of OX40 agonist ivuxolimab in advanced cancers. Method: immunoSEQ multiplex PCR; TCRdb's copy keeps in-frame clones and lacks some. The sample lists roughly 60,000 clones; 70% to 90% were seen once. Germline V gives CDR1 WNHNN, CDR2 SYGVQD (reference sequence). The CDR3 loop spans 15 amino acids. V was pared by 7 bases and J by 7 bases, with 12 bases of the junction left unmatched. This chain links TRBV10-1 with TRBJ2-7; 11 bases match TRBD2. This clonotype was sampled from an adult with an advanced solid tumor such as melanoma, head and neck, liver or kidney cancer. The sequenced sample was CD4+ or CD8+ T cells sorted from blood, obtained in a trial of the OX40 agonist ivuxolimab. The CDR3 reads CASKRILAGEGEQYF. The CDR3 DNA reads TGCGCCAGCAAGCGAATACTAGCGGGAGAAGGTGAGCAGTACTTC.